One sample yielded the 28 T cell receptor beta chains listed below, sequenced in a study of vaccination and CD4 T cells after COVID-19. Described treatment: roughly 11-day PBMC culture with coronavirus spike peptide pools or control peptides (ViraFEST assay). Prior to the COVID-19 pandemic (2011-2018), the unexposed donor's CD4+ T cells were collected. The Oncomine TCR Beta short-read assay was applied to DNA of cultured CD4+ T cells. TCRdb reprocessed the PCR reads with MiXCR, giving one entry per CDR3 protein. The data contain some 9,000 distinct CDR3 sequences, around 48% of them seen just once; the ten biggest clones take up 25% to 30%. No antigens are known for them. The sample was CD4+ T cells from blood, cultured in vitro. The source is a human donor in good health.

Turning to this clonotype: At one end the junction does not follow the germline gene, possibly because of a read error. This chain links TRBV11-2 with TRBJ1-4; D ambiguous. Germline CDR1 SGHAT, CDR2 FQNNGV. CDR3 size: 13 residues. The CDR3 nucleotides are TGTGCCAGCAGCTTAGCTCAGAGCACCCCGGTGATTTTT. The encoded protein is CASSLAQSTPVIF.

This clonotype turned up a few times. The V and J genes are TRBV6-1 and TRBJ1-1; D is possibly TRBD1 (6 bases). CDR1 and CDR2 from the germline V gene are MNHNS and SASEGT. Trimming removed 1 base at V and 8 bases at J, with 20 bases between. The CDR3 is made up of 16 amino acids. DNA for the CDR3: TGTGCCAGCAGTGAAGAGAAATTCAGGGGTCGCCCAGAAGCTTTCTTT. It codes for CASSEEKFRGRPEAFF.

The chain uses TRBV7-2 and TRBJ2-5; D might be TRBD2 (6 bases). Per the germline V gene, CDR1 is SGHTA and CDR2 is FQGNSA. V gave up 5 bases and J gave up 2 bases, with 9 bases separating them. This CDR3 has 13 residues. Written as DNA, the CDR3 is TGTGCCAGCAGCCGTAGCGGACAAGAGACCCAGTACTTC. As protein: CASSRSGQETQYF.

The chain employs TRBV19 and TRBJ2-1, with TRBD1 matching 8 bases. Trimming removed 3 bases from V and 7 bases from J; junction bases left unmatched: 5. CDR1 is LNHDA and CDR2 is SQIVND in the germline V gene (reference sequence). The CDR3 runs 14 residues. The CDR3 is CASSMRQGANEQFF. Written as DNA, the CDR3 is TGTGCCAGTAGTATGCGGCAGGGGGCGAATGAGCAGTTCTTC.

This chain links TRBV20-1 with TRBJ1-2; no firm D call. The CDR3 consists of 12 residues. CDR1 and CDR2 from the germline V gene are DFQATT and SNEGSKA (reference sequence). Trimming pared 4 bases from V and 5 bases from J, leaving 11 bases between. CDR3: CSAIPQDYGYTF. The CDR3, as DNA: TGCAGTGCTATTCCGCAGGATTATGGCTACACCTTC.

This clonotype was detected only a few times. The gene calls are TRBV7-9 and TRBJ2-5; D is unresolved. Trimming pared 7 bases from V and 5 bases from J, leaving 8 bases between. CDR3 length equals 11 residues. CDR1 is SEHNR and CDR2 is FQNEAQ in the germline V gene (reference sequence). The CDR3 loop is CASTTSETQYF. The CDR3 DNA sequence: TGTGCCAGCACGACCTCGGAGACCCAGTACTTC.

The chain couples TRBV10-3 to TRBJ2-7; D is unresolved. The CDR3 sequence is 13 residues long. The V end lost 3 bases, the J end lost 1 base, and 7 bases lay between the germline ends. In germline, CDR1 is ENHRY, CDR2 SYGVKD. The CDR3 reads CAISDYSSYEQYF. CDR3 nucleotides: TGTGCCATCAGTGATTACAGTTCCTACGAGCAGTACTTC.

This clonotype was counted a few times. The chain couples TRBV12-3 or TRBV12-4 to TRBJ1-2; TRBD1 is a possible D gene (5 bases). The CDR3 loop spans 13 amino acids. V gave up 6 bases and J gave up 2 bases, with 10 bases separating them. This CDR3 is CASRSDKNYGYTF. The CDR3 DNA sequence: TGTGCCAGCAGGTCGGACAAGAACTATGGCTACACCTTC.

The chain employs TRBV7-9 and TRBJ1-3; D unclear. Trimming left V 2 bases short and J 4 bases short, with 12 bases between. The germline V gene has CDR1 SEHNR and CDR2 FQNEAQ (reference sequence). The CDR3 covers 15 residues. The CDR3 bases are TGTGCCAGCAGCTTACATGGGCAGCCGGGAAACACCATATATTTT. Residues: CASSLHGQPGNTIYF.

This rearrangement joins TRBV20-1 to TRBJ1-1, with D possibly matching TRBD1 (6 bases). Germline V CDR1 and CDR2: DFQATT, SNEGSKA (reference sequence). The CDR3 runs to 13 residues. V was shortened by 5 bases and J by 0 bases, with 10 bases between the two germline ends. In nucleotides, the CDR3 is TGCAGTGCTCCTGGACAGTTGAACACTGAAGCTTTCTTT. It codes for CSAPGQLNTEAFF.

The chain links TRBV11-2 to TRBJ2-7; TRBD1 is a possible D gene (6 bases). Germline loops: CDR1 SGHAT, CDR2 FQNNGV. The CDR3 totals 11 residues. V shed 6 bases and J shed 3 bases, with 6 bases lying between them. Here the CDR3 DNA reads TGTGCCAGCAGACAGGGCTACGAGCAGTACTTC. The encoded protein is CASRQGYEQYF. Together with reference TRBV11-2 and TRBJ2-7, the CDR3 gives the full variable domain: EAGVAQSPRYKIIEKRQSVAFWCNPISGHATLYWYQQILGQGPKLLIQFQNNGVVDDSQLPKDRFSAERLKGVDSTLKIQPAKLEDSAVYLCASRQGYEQYFGPGTRLTVT.

CDR3 DNA sequence: TGTGCCACCAGCAGAGACCGGGACAGGGCGACTGAAGCTTTCTTT. Protein product: CATSRDRDRATEAFF. This chain links TRBV15 with TRBJ1-1; TRBD1 matches at 9 bases. The V segment lost 0 bases and the J segment 5 bases; nucleotides outside the gene matches: 4. This CDR3 has 15 amino acids. Per the germline V gene, CDR1 is LNHNV and CDR2 is YYDKDF (reference sequence).

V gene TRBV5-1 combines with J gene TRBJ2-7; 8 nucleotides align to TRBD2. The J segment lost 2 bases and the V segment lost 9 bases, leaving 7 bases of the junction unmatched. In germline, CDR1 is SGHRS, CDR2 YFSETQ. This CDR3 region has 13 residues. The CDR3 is CATTREGTYEQYF. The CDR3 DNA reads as TGCGCCACCACCCGGGAGGGAACCTACGAGCAGTACTTC.

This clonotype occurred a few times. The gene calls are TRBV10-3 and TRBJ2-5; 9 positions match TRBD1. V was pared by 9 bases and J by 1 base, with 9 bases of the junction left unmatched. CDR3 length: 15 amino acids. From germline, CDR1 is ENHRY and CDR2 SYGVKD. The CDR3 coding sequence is TGTGCCATTAAACCGGGACAGGGTTTCCAAGAGACCCAGTACTTC. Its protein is CAIKPGQGFQETQYF.

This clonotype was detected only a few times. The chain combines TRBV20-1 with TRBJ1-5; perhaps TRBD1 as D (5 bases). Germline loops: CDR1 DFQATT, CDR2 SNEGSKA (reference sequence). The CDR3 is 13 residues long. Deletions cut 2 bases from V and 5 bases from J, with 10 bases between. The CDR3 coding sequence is TGCAGTGCTAGAAAGGGGTGGGATCAGCCCCAGCATTTT. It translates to CSARKGWDQPQHF.

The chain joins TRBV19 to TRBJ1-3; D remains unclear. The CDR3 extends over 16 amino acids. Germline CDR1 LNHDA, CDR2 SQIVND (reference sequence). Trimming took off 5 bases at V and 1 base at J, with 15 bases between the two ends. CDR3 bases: TGTGCCAGTAGTCCCCGACGAGGAAGGTCTGGAAACACCATATATTTT. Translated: CASSPRRGRSGNTIYF.

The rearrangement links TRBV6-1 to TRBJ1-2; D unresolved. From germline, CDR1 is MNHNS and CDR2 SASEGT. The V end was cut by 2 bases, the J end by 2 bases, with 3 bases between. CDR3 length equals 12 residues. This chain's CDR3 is CASSERNYGYTF. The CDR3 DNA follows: TGTGCCAGCAGTGAACGGAACTATGGCTACACCTTC.

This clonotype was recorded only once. The CDR3 loop reads CSVEMNTEAFF. The CDR3 DNA follows: TGCAGCGTTGAAATGAACACTGAAGCTTTCTTT. This chain links TRBV29-1 with TRBJ1-1, with D uncertain. V gave up 2 bases and J gave up 0 bases, with 1 base separating them. This CDR3 region has 11 residues. Germline values: CDR1 SQVTM, CDR2 ANQGSEA.

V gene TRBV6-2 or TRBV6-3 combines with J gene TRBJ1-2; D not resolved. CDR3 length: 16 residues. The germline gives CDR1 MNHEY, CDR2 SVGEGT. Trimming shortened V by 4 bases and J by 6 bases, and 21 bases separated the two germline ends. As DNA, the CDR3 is TGTGCCAGCAGTTTCAAATCGGATGCTAGACGTCATGGCTACACCTTC. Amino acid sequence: CASSFKSDARRHGYTF.

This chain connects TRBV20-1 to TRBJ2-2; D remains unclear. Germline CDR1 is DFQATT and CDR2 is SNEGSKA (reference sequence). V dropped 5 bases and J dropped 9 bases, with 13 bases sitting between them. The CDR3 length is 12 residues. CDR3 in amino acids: CSAGVFGRELFF. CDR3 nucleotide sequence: TGCAGTGCTGGGGTCTTCGGAAGGGAGCTGTTTTTT.

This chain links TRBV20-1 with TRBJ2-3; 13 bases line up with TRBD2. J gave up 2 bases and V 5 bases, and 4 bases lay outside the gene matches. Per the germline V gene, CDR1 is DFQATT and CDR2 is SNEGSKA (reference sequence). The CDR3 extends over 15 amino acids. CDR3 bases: TGCAGTGCTCCCGGGACTAGCGGGACCACAGATACGCAGTATTTT. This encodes CSAPGTSGTTDTQYF.

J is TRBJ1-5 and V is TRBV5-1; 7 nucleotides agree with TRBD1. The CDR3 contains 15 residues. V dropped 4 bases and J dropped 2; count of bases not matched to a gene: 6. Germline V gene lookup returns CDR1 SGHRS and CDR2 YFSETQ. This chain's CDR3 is CASSPETGGNQPQHF. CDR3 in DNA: TGCGCCAGCAGCCCGGAAACAGGGGGCAATCAGCCCCAGCATTTT. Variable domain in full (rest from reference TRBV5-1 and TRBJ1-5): KAGVTQTPRYLIKTRGQQVTLSCSPISGHRSVSWYQQTPGQGLQFLFEYFSETQRNKGNFPGRFSGRQFSNSRSEMNVSTLELGDSALYLCASSPETGGNQPQHFGDGTRLSIL.

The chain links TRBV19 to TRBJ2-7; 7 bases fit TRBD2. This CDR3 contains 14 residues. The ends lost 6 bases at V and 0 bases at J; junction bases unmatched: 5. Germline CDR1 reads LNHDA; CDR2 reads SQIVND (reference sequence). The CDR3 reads CASSRSGVSYEQYF. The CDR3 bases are TGTGCCAGTAGCCGAAGCGGGGTCTCCTACGAGCAGTACTTC. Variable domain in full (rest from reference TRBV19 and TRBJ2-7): DGGITQSPKYLFRKEGQNVTLSCEQNLNHDAMYWYRQDPGQGLRLIYYSQIVNDFQKGDIAEGYSVSREKKESFPLTVTSAQKNPTAFYLCASSRSGVSYEQYFGPGTRLTVT.

The CDR3 spells CSASSGVVSQPQHF. The CDR3 coding sequence is TGCAGTGCTAGTTCGGGGGTTGTATCTCAGCCCCAGCATTTT. The chain recombines TRBV20-1 with TRBJ1-5, with D possibly TRBD1 on 5 matching bases. The CDR3 consists of 14 residues. The germline V gene encodes CDR1 DFQATT and CDR2 SNEGSKA (reference sequence). Trimming stripped 3 bases from V and 6 bases from J, with 15 bases between.

The CDR3 is CASIRPTANYGYTF. CDR3 DNA sequence: TGTGCCAGCATCAGACCCACCGCTAACTATGGCTACACCTTC. This chain links TRBV28 with TRBJ1-2, with D hard to call. Germline V gene sequence: CDR1 MDHEN, CDR2 SYDVKM. This CDR3 is built from 14 residues. V dropped 7 bases and J dropped 0 bases, with 12 bases sitting between them.

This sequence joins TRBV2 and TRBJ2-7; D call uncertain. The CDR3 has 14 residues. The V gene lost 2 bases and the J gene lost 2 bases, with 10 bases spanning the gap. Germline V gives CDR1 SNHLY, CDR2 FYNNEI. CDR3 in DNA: TGTGCCAGCAGTGAATTGGGAACTACCTACGAGCAGTACTTC. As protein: CASSELGTTYEQYF.

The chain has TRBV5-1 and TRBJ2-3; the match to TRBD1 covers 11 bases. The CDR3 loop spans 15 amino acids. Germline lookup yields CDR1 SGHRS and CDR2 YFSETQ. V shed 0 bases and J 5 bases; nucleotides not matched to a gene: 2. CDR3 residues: CASSLEDRGRDTQYF. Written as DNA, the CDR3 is TGCGCCAGCAGCTTGGAGGACAGGGGGCGAGATACGCAGTATTTT.

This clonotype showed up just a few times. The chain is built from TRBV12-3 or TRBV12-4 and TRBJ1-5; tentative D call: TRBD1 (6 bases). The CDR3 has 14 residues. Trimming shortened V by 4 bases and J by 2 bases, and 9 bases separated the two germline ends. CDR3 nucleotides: TGTGCCAGCAGTTCGGGGGCTGGCAATCAGCCCCAGCATTTT. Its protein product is CASSSGAGNQPQHF.